The rows below give T cell receptor beta chains drawn from one sample of a study of blood T cell repertoires in COVID-19. Sequenced by immunoSEQ multiplex PCR; TCRdb stores in-frame clones only, minus some. The sample has fewer than 300,000 clones, approximately 85% seen once; the top ten hold 5% to 6.5%. The sequenced sample was peripheral blood. The source is a man aged 50 or older with active or convalescent COVID-19. The CDR3 runs from the conserved cysteine through the conserved F or W. D genes are given only for firm matches. Size is stated for part of the rows, as once, few or many counts, or as a class when the clone is expanded.

D | size | J | V | CDR3 | DNA
TRBD2 | . | TRBJ2-1 | TRBV5-1 | CASAGTSGSVNEQFF | TGCGCCAGCGCTGGAACTAGCGGGAGTGTGAATGAGCAGTTCTTC
TRBD1 | . | TRBJ1-6 | TRBV25-1 | CASTRTGAGSPLHF | TGTGCCAGCACCCGGACAGGGGCAGGATCACCCCTCCACTTT
TRBD2 | . | TRBJ2-2 | TRBV9 | CASSVPSGRSSGGELFF | TGTGCCAGCAGCGTCCCTAGCGGGAGAAGTAGTGGCGGGGAGCTGTTTTTT
TRBD2 | . | TRBJ2-1 | TRBV5-1 | CASRVAGSPNNEQFF | TGCGCCAGCAGGGTAGCGGGAAGCCCGAACAATGAGCAGTTCTTC
TRBD1 | . | TRBJ1-6 | TRBV28 | CASSPTGRGSPLHF | TGTGCCAGCAGTCCGACAGGGCGGGGATCACCCCTCCACTTT
. | . | TRBJ2-3 | TRBV5-4 | CASSLADTDTQYF | TGTGCCAGCAGCCTAGCCGACACAGATACGCAGTATTTT
. | . | TRBJ2-5 | TRBV5-1 | CASSLEGGETQYF | TGCGCCAGCAGCTTGGAAGGGGGAGAGACCCAGTACTTC
. | . | TRBJ1-6 | TRBV6-2/TRBV6-3 | CASSHARSPLHF | TGTGCCAGCAGTCACGCGCGTTCCCCCCTCCACTTT
TRBD1 | few | TRBJ1-2 | TRBV4-3 | CASSQWDRRVFSNYGYTF | TGCGCCAGCAGTCAGTGGGACAGGCGGGTATTTTCTAACTATGGCTACACCTTC
. | . | TRBJ2-1 | TRBV7-6 | CASSLLRGLSYNEQFF | TGTGCCAGCAGCTTATTGCGGGGCCTATCCTACAATGAGCAGTTCTTC
TRBD1 | . | TRBJ2-7 | TRBV5-1 | CASSVRDRIYEQYF | TGCGCCAGCAGCGTCCGGGACAGGATCTACGAGCAGTACTTC
. | . | TRBJ2-1 | TRBV13 | CASSPSSGHYNEQFF | TGTGCCAGCAGCCCGTCGTCGGGACACTACAATGAGCAGTTCTTC
. | . | TRBJ2-3 | TRBV6-4 | CASSDRSTDTQYF | TGTGCCAGCAGTGACCGGAGCACAGATACGCAGTATTTT
TRBD1 | . | TRBJ2-7 | TRBV7-2 | CASSIQGRYEQYF | TGTGCCAGCAGCATACAGGGGCGATACGAGCAGTACTTC
. | many | TRBJ2-3 | TRBV18 | CASSRSGSTDTQYF | TGTGCCAGCTCACGCAGCGGGAGCACAGATACGCAGTATTTT
. | . | TRBJ1-3 | TRBV9 | CASSVAEGSGNTIYF | TGTGCCAGCAGCGTAGCGGAGGGTTCAGGAAACACCATATATTTT
. | . | TRBJ1-3 | TRBV28 | CASSLLGAGGNTIYF | TGTGCCAGCAGTTTATTAGGGGCGGGGGGAAACACCATATATTTT
. | . | TRBJ1-1 | TRBV5-1 | CASSLDGQKNTEAFF | TGCGCCAGCAGCTTGGATGGACAGAAGAACACTGAAGCTTTCTTT
. | . | TRBJ2-2 | TRBV7-3 | CASSLGRANTGELFF | TGTGCCAGCAGCTTAGGGCGGGCGAACACCGGGGAGCTGTTTTTT
TRBD1 | . | TRBJ2-1 | TRBV7-9 | CASILTGVHEQFF | TGTGCCAGCATCCTCACAGGGGTTCATGAGCAGTTCTTC
. | . | TRBJ2-4 | TRBV2 | CATSQTGGEVSGQYF | TGTGCCACCTCCCAAACTGGGGGCGAGGTCTCAGGCCAGTACTTC
TRBD2 | . | TRBJ2-3 | TRBV28 | CASTPGGAGADTQYF | TGTGCCAGTACCCCCGGGGGGGCAGGGGCAGATACGCAGTATTTT
TRBD2 | . | TRBJ2-1 | TRBV2 | CASSVDLAGPVNEQFF | TGTGCCAGCAGTGTTGATTTAGCGGGACCGGTGAATGAGCAGTTCTTC
. | . | TRBJ1-2 | TRBV10-3 | CAISESRRVDYGYTF | TGTGCCATCAGTGAGTCGCGGCGAGTGGACTATGGCTACACCTTC
. | . | TRBJ2-1 | TRBV3-1/TRBV3-2 | CASSQDARARKQFF | TGTGCCAGCAGCCAAGATGCTCGCGCCCGTAAGCAGTTCTTC
TRBD1 | . | TRBJ1-2 | TRBV5-1 | CASSSGQGRDGYTF | TGCGCCAGCAGCTCAGGACAGGGAAGGGATGGCTACACCTTC
TRBD1 | . | TRBJ1-3 | TRBV30 | CAWSRDPGGPGNTIYF | TGTGCCTGGAGTCGAGACCCAGGGGGCCCTGGAAACACCATATATTTT
. | . | TRBJ1-1 | TRBV7-9 | CASSQAPTEAFF | TGTGCCAGTAGCCAAGCTCCCACTGAAGCTTTCTTT
. | . | TRBJ1-5 | TRBV30 | CAWSVQGNQPQHF | TGTGCCTGGAGTGTACAGGGCAATCAGCCCCAGCATTTT
. | . | TRBJ1-6 | TRBV5-8 | CASSLGQRDSPLHF | TGTGCCAGCAGCTTGGGCCAGAGGGATTCACCCCTCCACTTT
. | . | TRBJ2-7 | TRBV27 | CASSFAGRANEQYF | TGTGCCAGCAGTTTCGCGGGCCGGGCTAACGAGCAGTACTTC
TRBD1 | . | TRBJ1-1 | TRBV30 | CAWASGGTEAFF | TGTGCCTGGGCATCAGGGGGCACTGAAGCTTTCTTT
TRBD2 | . | TRBJ2-1 | TRBV6-1 | CASSEKGTSGSFYNEQFF | TGTGCCAGCAGTGAAAAAGGGACTAGCGGGAGTTTTTACAATGAGCAGTTCTTC
. | . | TRBJ1-4 | TRBV12-5 | CASGVGGDEKLFF | TGTGCTAGTGGCGTGGGGGGGGATGAAAAACTGTTTTTT
TRBD1 | . | TRBJ2-7 | TRBV3-1/TRBV3-2 | CASSQPDRASYEQYF | TGTGCCAGCAGCCAACCGGACAGGGCCTCCTACGAGCAGTACTTC
TRBD2 | . | TRBJ2-1 | TRBV30 | CAWRASGTPGNEQFF | TGTGCCTGGAGGGCTAGCGGGACCCCGGGTAATGAGCAGTTCTTC
TRBD2 | . | TRBJ2-3 | TRBV10-1 | CAPLLARRGTDTQYF | TGCGCCCCGCTATTAGCAAGGCGGGGGACAGATACGCAGTATTTT
. | once | TRBJ2-7 | TRBV5-5 | CASSLRGPEQYF | TGTGCCAGCAGCCTCAGGGGCCCCGAGCAGTACTTC